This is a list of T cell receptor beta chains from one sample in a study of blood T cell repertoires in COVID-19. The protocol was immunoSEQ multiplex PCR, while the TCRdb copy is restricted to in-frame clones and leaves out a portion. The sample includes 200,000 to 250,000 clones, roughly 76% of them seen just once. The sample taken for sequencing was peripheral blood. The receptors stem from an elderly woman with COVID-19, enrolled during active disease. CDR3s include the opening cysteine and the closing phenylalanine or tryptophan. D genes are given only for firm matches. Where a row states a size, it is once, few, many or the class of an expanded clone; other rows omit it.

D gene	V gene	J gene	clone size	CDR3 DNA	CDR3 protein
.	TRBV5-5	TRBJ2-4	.	TGTGCCAGCAGCTTTGGCCGGGACACCGTAGCCAAAAACATTCAGTACTTC	CASSFGRDTVAKNIQYF
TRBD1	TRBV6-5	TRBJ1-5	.	TGTGCCAGCAGTACCCGGACAGGGGCTAATCAGCCCCAGCATTTT	CASSTRTGANQPQHF
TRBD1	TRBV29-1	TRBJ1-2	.	TGCAGCGTTCGGGACAGGGGGCGTCTCTATGGCTACACCTTC	CSVRDRGRLYGYTF
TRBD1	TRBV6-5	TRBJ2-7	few	TGTGCCAGCAGACCCTCCGGGACAGGGGCCTACGAGCAGTACTTC	CASRPSGTGAYEQYF
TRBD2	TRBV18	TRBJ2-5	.	TGTGCCAGCTCACCTTCTAGCGGGAGTGGGAAGACCCAGTACTTC	CASSPSSGSGKTQYF
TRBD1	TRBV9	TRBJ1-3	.	TGTGCCAGCAGCGTCAGCACAGGGGAATCGGGAAACACCATATATTTT	CASSVSTGESGNTIYF
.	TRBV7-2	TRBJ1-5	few	TGTGCCAGCAGCCTAGGTAGATGGGAGGGCTCCCAGCATTTT	CASSLGRWEGSQHF
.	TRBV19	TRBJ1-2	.	TGTGCCAGTAGTACCACCGGGGGTGGTGGCTACACCTTC	CASSTTGGGGYTF
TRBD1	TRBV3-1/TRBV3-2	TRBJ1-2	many	TGTGCCAGCAGCCTTACCTTGGGGACAGGGGCTGCTGGCTACACCTTC	CASSLTLGTGAAGYTF
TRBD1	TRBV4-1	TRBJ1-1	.	TGCGCCAGCAGCCAGGAAGGGACAGGGCCCAACACTGAAGCTTTCTTT	CASSQEGTGPNTEAFF
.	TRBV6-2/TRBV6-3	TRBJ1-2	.	TGTGCCAGCAGTCTCGACAGAGTCTATGGCTACACCTTC	CASSLDRVYGYTF
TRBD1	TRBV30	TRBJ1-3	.	TGTGCCTGGAGAGGGGACAGTCCCTCTGGAAACACCATATATTTT	CAWRGDSPSGNTIYF
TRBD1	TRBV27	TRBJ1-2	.	TGTGCCAGCAGTCGACAGGGGGCGGGTAACTATGGCTACACCTTC	CASSRQGAGNYGYTF
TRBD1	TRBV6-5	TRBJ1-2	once	TGTGCCAGCAGTTACACGGGACAGGGTTCGGGCTACACCTTC	CASSYTGQGSGYTF
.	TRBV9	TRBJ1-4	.	TGTGCCAGCAGCGTAGGGGGCAGTACGACGGAAAAACTGTTTTTT	CASSVGGSTTEKLFF
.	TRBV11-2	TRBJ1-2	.	TGTGCCAGCAGCTTTCGGGATATGAGGGGCTACACCTTC	CASSFRDMRGYTF
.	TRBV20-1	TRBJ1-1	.	TGCAGTGCTAGAGAGGCGGTTGAAGCTTTCTTT	CSAREAVEAFF
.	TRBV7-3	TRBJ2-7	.	TGTGCCAGCAGTTTGAGGACAGACTACGAGCAGTACTTC	CASSLRTDYEQYF
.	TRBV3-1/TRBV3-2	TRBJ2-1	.	TGTGCCAGCAGCCAAGCCTTCTCCGGTGAGCAGTTCTTC	CASSQAFSGEQFF
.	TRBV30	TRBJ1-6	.	TGTGCCTGGATTTCGGCAGGGAAAGAACTCAGTTCACCCCTCCACTTT	CAWISAGKELSSPLHF
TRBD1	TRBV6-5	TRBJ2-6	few	TGTGCCAGCAGTTACGGGGACAGGGCCGGGGCCAACGTCCTGACTTTC	CASSYGDRAGANVLTF
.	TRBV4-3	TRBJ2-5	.	TGCGCCAGCAGCCCCGGGGCCTCTCGGGGTGAAAGGGGGGAGACCCAGTACTTC	CASSPGASRGERGETQYF
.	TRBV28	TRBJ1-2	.	TGTGCCAGCAGTTCCCATCCGGGACATAGTGATGGCTACACCTTC	CASSSHPGHSDGYTF
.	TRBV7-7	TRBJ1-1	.	TGTGCTAGCAGCTTAACTGAGAACACTGAAGCTTTCTTT	CASSLTENTEAFF
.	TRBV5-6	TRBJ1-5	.	TGTGCCAGCAGCCAAACCCTACAGGGCAAGCCCCAGCATTTT	CASSQTLQGKPQHF
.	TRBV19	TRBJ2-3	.	TGTGCCAGTAGTCCCTTACAAAACACAGATACGCAGTATTTT	CASSPLQNTDTQYF